Listed here are 18 T cell receptor beta chains from one sample, sequenced in a study of blood T cell repertoires in COVID-19. Assay used: immunoSEQ multiplex PCR; TCRdb lists only in-frame clones, some missing. The sample lists 250,000 to 350,000 clones, 88% seen once, with approximately 3% in the top ten. The sample taken for sequencing was PBMCs or T cells enriched from blood (not recorded which). These TCRs come from a woman aged 45 to 65 who had recovered from COVID-19.

This sequence joins TRBV5-1 and TRBJ2-7; D is possibly TRBD1 (6 bases). The V gene lost 4 bases and the J gene lost 2 bases, with 10 bases spanning the gap. The CDR3 sequence is 13 residues long. Germline CDR1 is SGHRS and CDR2 is YFSETQ. CDR3 DNA sequence: TGCGCCAGCAGCGGCCGGGACACCTACGAGCAGTACTTC. Its translation is CASSGRDTYEQYF.

Comment on this clone: Other DNA sequences from this sample encode an identical CDR3 as well. The chain recombines TRBV5-4 with TRBJ2-5, with D uncertain. In germline, CDR1 is SGHNT, CDR2 YYREEE (reference sequence). The CDR3 totals 11 residues. V was cut by 5 bases and J by 2 bases, with 4 bases left in between. In DNA form, the CDR3 reads TGTGCCAGCAGTTTACAAGAGACCCAGTACTTC. Residues: CASSLQETQYF.

This clone was detected only a few times. The same CDR3 arises from other DNA sequences in this sample as well. This rearrangement joins TRBV2 to TRBJ1-5, with unresolved D. Germline-derived CDR1 and CDR2 are SNHLY and FYNNEI. The V and J ends lost 4 bases and 2 bases respectively, with 9 bases between them. The CDR3 is 14 amino acids. This CDR3 reads CASSVERGNQPQHF. For the CDR3, the DNA is TGTGCCAGCAGTGTGGAACGGGGCAATCAGCCCCAGCATTTT.

The genes are TRBV6-2 or TRBV6-3 and TRBJ2-1; 16 positions match TRBD2. Germline V gene data show CDR1 as MNHEY and CDR2 as SVGEGT. V lost 5 bases and J lost 5; bases outside the gene matches: 3. This CDR3 is 16 amino acids long. The CDR3 protein is CASSGTSGRGDNEQFF. The CDR3 DNA reads TGTGCCAGCAGTGGGACTAGCGGGAGGGGAGACAATGAGCAGTTCTTC.

J is TRBJ1-3 and V is TRBV15, with D perhaps matching TRBD1 (6 bases). V dropped 0 bases and J dropped 2 bases, with 20 bases sitting between them. This CDR3 has 19 residues. Germline values: CDR1 LNHNV, CDR2 YYDKDF (reference sequence). CDR3 protein: CATSRDKGVSQGPGNTIYF. CDR3 in DNA: TGTGCCACCAGCAGAGATAAGGGGGTCAGCCAGGGCCCTGGAAACACCATATATTTT.

J is TRBJ1-1 and V is TRBV5-1; D might be TRBD1 (5 bases). The V end was cut by 0 bases, the J end by 5 bases, with 11 bases between. Germline V lookup: CDR1 SGHRS, CDR2 YFSETQ. The CDR3 is 14 residues long. CDR3 sequence reads: CASSLAREGTEAFF. The CDR3 DNA reads as TGCGCCAGCAGCTTGGCCAGGGAAGGAACTGAAGCTTTCTTT.

The J gene is TRBJ1-2, the V gene TRBV18; TRBD1 matches at 8 bases. The germline V gene has CDR1 KGHSH and CDR2 LQKENI. CDR3 length equals 13 residues. Germline trimming cut 1 base from V and 7 bases from J; bases unmatched to any gene: 2. CDR3: CASSPLDRVGYTF. The CDR3 coding sequence is TGTGCCAGCTCACCACTGGACAGGGTTGGCTACACCTTC.

CDR3 sequence (DNA): TGTGCCAGCAACGTGATGGGGGACAGGGTGGCGGGGGAGCTGTTTTTT. Its protein is CASNVMGDRVAGELFF. The V gene is TRBV2, the J gene TRBJ2-2; 9 bases map to TRBD1. The CDR3 length is 16 residues. J gave up 8 bases and V 7 bases, and 14 bases lay outside the gene matches. Looked up from germline, CDR1 is SNHLY and CDR2 is FYNNEI.

The chain recombines TRBV6-5 with TRBJ1-5, with TRBD1 matching over 9 bases. V trimming: 5 bases; J trimming: 1 base; junction bases outside the gene matches: 3. Per the germline V gene, CDR1 is MNHEY and CDR2 is SVGAGI. The CDR3 loop spans 15 amino acids. As DNA, the CDR3 is TGTGCCAGCAGTCGACAGGGGGGAAGCAATCAGCCCCAGCATTTT. Its protein is CASSRQGGSNQPQHF.

The V call is TRBV5-5, the J call TRBJ2-7; 8 positions agree with TRBD2. Looked up from germline, CDR1 is SGHKS and CDR2 is YYEKEE (reference sequence). The CDR3 spans 14 residues. Trimming at V came to 1 base and at J to 3 bases, leaving 3 bases not matched to a gene. The CDR3 here is CASSLTGTSYEQYF. In nucleotides, the CDR3 is TGTGCCAGCAGCTTGACCGGGACTAGCTACGAGCAGTACTTC.

As to this clone: The same CDR3 is also encoded by other DNA sequences in this sample. The CDR3 loop reads CASSPRGNTEAFF. For the CDR3, the DNA is TGTGCCAGCTCACCCCGGGGAAACACTGAAGCTTTCTTT. The gene calls are TRBV18 and TRBJ1-1; D is uncertain. V gave up 3 bases and J gave up 2 bases, with 7 bases separating them. Germline values: CDR1 KGHSH, CDR2 LQKENI. This CDR3 has 13 residues.

The chain recombines TRBV19 with TRBJ1-4; D gene ambiguous. V lost 5 bases and J 5 bases, leaving 12 bases between the germline ends. The germline gives CDR1 LNHDA, CDR2 SQIVND (reference sequence). CDR3 size: 14 residues. CDR3: CASSFRRGNEKLFF. The CDR3 DNA follows: TGTGCCAGTAGTTTTAGACGCGGCAATGAAAAACTGTTTTTT.

As DNA, the CDR3 is TGTGCCAGCAGTGGGACAGCTTATGGCTACACCTTC. Residues: CASSGTAYGYTF. The rearrangement joins TRBV2 to TRBJ1-2, with D maybe TRBD1 (6 bases). In germline, CDR1 is SNHLY, CDR2 FYNNEI. The CDR3 covers 12 residues. Between the trimmed V and J ends, which lost 4 bases and 5 bases, there was a span of 8 bases. Looking up the rest from reference TRBV2 and TRBJ1-2 gives the full variable domain: EPEVTQTPSHQVTQMGQEVILRCVPISNHLYFYWYRQILGQKVEFLVSFYNNEISEKSEIFDDQFSVERPDGSNFTLKIRSTKLEDSAMYFCASSGTAYGYTFGSGTRLTVV.

This chain joins TRBV6-2 or TRBV6-3 and TRBJ2-7; perhaps TRBD2 as D (5 bases). With 0 bases removed from V and 5 bases from J, the gap between germline ends came to 14 bases. CDR1 is MNHEY, CDR2 SVGEGT, per germline. The CDR3 has 15 residues. The CDR3 here is CASSYSPSTRNEQYF. The DNA of the CDR3 is TGTGCCAGCAGTTACTCGCCTAGCACACGAAACGAGCAGTACTTC.

The rearrangement joins TRBV6-6 to TRBJ1-2, with D possibly TRBD1 on 5 matching bases. CDR3 length: 13 residues. Trimming stripped 6 bases from V and 8 bases from J, with 16 bases between. Germline CDR1 MNHNY, CDR2 SVGAGI (reference sequence). CDR3 in DNA: TGTGCCAGCAGGACTGCGGGGGTCGGAGGCTACACCTTC. Protein product: CASRTAGVGGYTF.

This clone appeared once. The gene calls are TRBV11-2 and TRBJ1-6; the D gene is possibly TRBD1 (5 bases). This CDR3 spans 14 amino acids. V was pared by 5 bases and J by 5 bases, with 10 bases between. Germline assignment: CDR1 SGHAT and CDR2 FQNNGV. CDR3 bases: TGTGCCAGCAGCCTGACAGACAATAATTCACCCCTCCACTTT. This sequence encodes CASSLTDNNSPLHF.

The chain uses TRBV5-1 and TRBJ1-3; no clear D gene. The CDR3 sequence is 17 residues long. Germline CDR1 is SGHRS and CDR2 is YFSETQ. The V and J ends lost 0 bases and 0 bases respectively, with 13 bases between them. This chain's CDR3 is CASSLDGHLSSGNTIYF. The DNA of the CDR3 is TGCGCCAGCAGCTTGGATGGGCACCTCAGCTCTGGAAACACCATATATTTT.

The chain uses TRBV27 and TRBJ2-1; weak D call: TRBD2 (6 bases). CDR3 length: 15 amino acids. The germline V gene has CDR1 MNHEY and CDR2 SMNVEV (reference sequence). V dropped 2 bases and J dropped 2 bases, with 10 bases sitting between them. CDR3 protein: CASSLGGGAYNEQFF. The CDR3 region has the DNA TGTGCCAGCAGTTTAGGAGGAGGGGCCTACAATGAGCAGTTCTTC.